A single sample is the source of the 21 T cell receptor beta chains below, sequenced in a study of T-cell memory formation after mild COVID-19. TCRdb fed the 5' RACE reads into MiXCR, producing one record per CDR3 protein. This sample yields 540,000 or so distinct CDR3 sequences, of which roughly 22% are seen a single time; around 12% belongs to the top ten. The sample comprised PBMCs or a T cell subset sorted from them (not recorded which). The origin of the receptors is an adult woman who had mild COVID-19 (a few samples of this study predate the infection). Cell type and time point are not known.

The V call is TRBV5-1, the J call TRBJ2-2; D possibly corresponds to TRBD2 (5 bases). CDR1 SGHRS and CDR2 YFSETQ come from the germline V gene. V was cut by 4 bases and J by 6 bases, with 22 bases left in between. This CDR3 comprises 17 residues. CDR3: CASSATLSGTGAGELFF. Written as DNA, the CDR3 is TGCGCCAGCAGCGCTACCCTGAGCGGAACCGGAGCCGGGGAGCTGTTTTTT.

This chain uses TRBV5-1 with TRBJ2-5; unclear D gene. This CDR3 spans 14 amino acids. Per the germline V gene, CDR1 is SGHRS and CDR2 is YFSETQ. Trimming removed 0 bases from V and 2 bases from J, with 8 bases in between. In DNA form, the CDR3 reads TGCGCCAGCAGCTTGGTAACAAAACAAGAGACCCAGTACTTC. Translating gives CASSLVTKQETQYF.

The rearrangement links TRBV29-1 to TRBJ2-6; unclear D gene. CDR3 length equals 11 residues. V dropped 7 bases and J dropped 4 bases, with 5 bases sitting between them. Looked up from germline, CDR1 is SQVTM and CDR2 is ANQGSEA. As DNA, the CDR3 is TGCAGCGCTGGGGGGGCCAACGTCCTGACTTTC. Translated: CSAGGANVLTF.

This clonotype was observed a few times. This chain links TRBV7-6 with TRBJ2-1; the match to TRBD2 covers 11 bases. The junction had 6 bases not matched to a gene; V was cut back by 4 bases and J by 7 bases. This CDR3 is built from 15 residues. Germline CDR1 reads SGHVS; CDR2 reads FNYEAQ. The CDR3 reads CASSWGLAALNEQFF. Here the CDR3 DNA reads TGTGCCAGCAGCTGGGGACTAGCGGCTTTGAATGAGCAGTTCTTC.

The rearrangement joins TRBV9 to TRBJ2-1; D may correspond to TRBD1 or TRBD2 (5 bases each). V was trimmed by 6 bases and J by 1 base, leaving 14 bases between them. Germline V CDR1 and CDR2: SGDLS, YYNGEE. The CDR3 totals 15 residues. The CDR3 here is CASTQTGLSYNEQFF. In DNA, the CDR3 is TGTGCCAGCACCCAGACGGGGCTATCCTACAATGAGCAGTTCTTC.

A few counts support this clonotype. The V gene is TRBV7-9, the J gene TRBJ1-1; 8 nucleotides agree with TRBD1. The CDR3 covers 18 residues. The J segment lost 0 bases and the V segment lost 5 bases, leaving 14 bases of the junction unmatched. The germline V gene encodes CDR1 SEHNR and CDR2 FQNEAQ (reference sequence). This CDR3 reads CASSGPLVAGGMNTEAFF. DNA of the CDR3: TGTGCCAGCAGCGGACCCCTGGTGGCAGGGGGCATGAACACTGAAGCTTTCTTT.

This clonotype has a count of ten or more. V usage is TRBV12-3 or TRBV12-4 and J usage is TRBJ2-7, with 10 bases fitting TRBD1. The ends lost 5 bases at V and 4 bases at J; junction bases unmatched: 5. This CDR3 has 14 amino acids. CDR3: CASSPRDRGYEQYF. The CDR3 nucleotides are TGTGCCAGCAGTCCCCGGGACAGGGGTTACGAGCAGTACTTC.

The sample holds a few counts of this clonotype. The rearrangement links TRBV4-3 to TRBJ2-7, with 11 bases identical to TRBD1. The CDR3 length is 15 residues. The ends lost 3 bases at V and 2 bases at J; junction bases unmatched: 3. Germline CDR1 and CDR2: LGHNA and YSLEER. In DNA, the CDR3 is TGCGCCAGCAGCCAGGGGACAGGGGGACCCTACGAGCAGTACTTC. It translates to CASSQGTGGPYEQYF.

This clonotype has more than one count but fewer than ten. CDR3 bases: TGTGCCAGCAGCGCATGGAGGGAGCGAGCTTTCTTT. It yields the protein CASSAWRERAFF. V is TRBV6-6 and J is TRBJ1-1; D not certain. V lost 6 bases, J lost 10 bases, and 15 bases lay in between. The germline CDR1 and CDR2 sequences are MNHNY and SVGAGI (reference sequence). CDR3 length: 12 amino acids.

The J gene is TRBJ1-6, the V gene TRBV20-1, with D possibly matching TRBD1 (5 bases). From germline, CDR1 is DFQATT and CDR2 SNEGSKA (reference sequence). With 2 bases removed from V and 9 bases from J, the gap between germline ends came to 11 bases. The CDR3 spans 13 residues. The CDR3 nucleotides are TGCAGTGCTAGATGGGGGGAAGTTTCACCCCTCCACTTT. Translating it yields CSARWGEVSPLHF.

This clonotype was observed at least ten times. The rearrangement uses TRBV9 and TRBJ2-7, with 9 bases aligning to TRBD1. The V gene's germline CDR1 is SGDLS and CDR2 YYNGEE. CDR3 length equals 16 residues. J was trimmed by 6 bases and V by 0 bases; bases with no gene match: 10. The CDR3 region is CASSVAPSRTGVEQYF. The DNA of the CDR3 is TGTGCCAGCAGCGTAGCCCCCTCGAGGACAGGGGTCGAGCAGTACTTC.

This clonotype turned up a few times. The CDR3 sequence: CASSRNRGTNTGELFF. For the CDR3, the DNA is TGTGCCAGCTCACGCAACAGGGGAACGAACACCGGGGAGCTGTTTTTT. The V gene is TRBV18, the J gene TRBJ2-2; 7 bases line up with TRBD1. The CDR3 spans 16 residues. Germline V gives CDR1 KGHSH, CDR2 LQKENI. V lost 4 bases, J lost 0 bases, and 5 bases stayed unmatched.

This clonotype was recorded a few times. V and J are TRBV12-3 or TRBV12-4 and TRBJ1-1; D might be TRBD1 (5 bases). The CDR3 extends over 15 amino acids. Trimming cost V 3 bases and J 2 bases, with 13 bases left between them. The CDR3 is CASSFRGTPNTEAFF. The CDR3 nucleotides are TGTGCCAGCAGTTTCCGAGGGACCCCTAACACTGAAGCTTTCTTT.

This clonotype was detected a few times. V usage is TRBV3-1 and J usage is TRBJ2-1; TRBD2 matches 15 bases. Germline V gene sequence: CDR1 LGHDT, CDR2 YNNKEL (reference sequence). This CDR3 contains 19 residues. V was pared by 1 base and J by 5 bases, with 9 bases of the junction left unmatched. The CDR3 loop is CASSQGTSGRVGRNNEQFF. CDR3 in DNA: TGTGCCAGCAGCCAAGGGACTAGCGGGAGGGTCGGTAGGAACAATGAGCAGTTCTTC.

This clonotype turned up a few times. The rearrangement links TRBV11-1 to TRBJ1-1; the D gene is possibly TRBD1 (5 bases). Trimming shortened V by 4 bases and J by 9 bases, and 18 bases separated the two germline ends. The CDR3 loop spans 14 amino acids. CDR1 is SGHAT, CDR2 FQDESV, per germline (reference sequence). The CDR3 nucleotides are TGTGCCAGCAGCTCCTTTATTTCGGGGGACCAAGCTTTCTTT. The encoded protein is CASSSFISGDQAFF.

The CDR3 nucleotides read TGTGCCAGCAGTTGGGATAACTATGGCTACACCTTC. Its translation: CASSWDNYGYTF. The V gene is TRBV6-5, the J gene TRBJ1-2; D ambiguous. The germline gives CDR1 MNHEY, CDR2 SVGAGI. The CDR3 runs 12 residues. Trimming took off 4 bases at V and 1 base at J, with 4 bases between the two ends.

Of note for this clonotype: This could be a read error, since a much larger clone is one nucleotide away. This rearrangement joins TRBV24-1 to TRBJ2-3; D unclear. The CDR3 loop spans 13 amino acids. V was trimmed by 4 bases and J by 2 bases, leaving 6 bases between them. Germline CDR1 is KGHDR and CDR2 is SFDVKD. CDR3 loop: CATSEDVTDTQYF. CDR3 nucleotide sequence: TGTGCCACCAGTGAGGACGTCACAGATACGCAGTATTTT.

This clonotype was observed a few times. The chain recombines TRBV29-1 with TRBJ1-1; D ambiguous. The CDR3 consists of 14 residues. Trimming stripped 4 bases from V and 0 bases from J, with 12 bases between. Germline CDR1 reads SQVTM; CDR2 reads ANQGSEA. The CDR3 DNA sequence: TGCAGCGTTGTGGCTACGACCCTGAACACTGAAGCTTTCTTT. Translated: CSVVATTLNTEAFF.

A few counts support this clonotype. The chain combines TRBV12-3 or TRBV12-4 with TRBJ2-5; 7 bases line up with TRBD1. This CDR3 region has 16 residues. V gave up 3 bases and J gave up 2 bases; unmatched junction bases: 9. CDR3 residues: CASSLWSGQQQETQYF. CDR3 bases: TGTGCCAGCAGTTTGTGGTCGGGACAGCAGCAAGAGACCCAGTACTTC.

This rearrangement joins TRBV3-1 to TRBJ2-3; D perhaps matches TRBD2 (6 bases). The CDR3 runs to 15 residues. Deletions cut 4 bases from V and 9 bases from J, with 20 bases between. In germline, CDR1 is LGHDT, CDR2 YNNKEL (reference sequence). The CDR3 spells CASSLGTSSSGTQYF. The CDR3 DNA is TGTGCCAGCAGCCTCGGGACTTCCTCCTCAGGGACGCAGTATTTT.

This clonotype turned up a few times. V usage is TRBV9 and J usage is TRBJ2-7; 7 positions agree with TRBD1. In germline, CDR1 is SGDLS, CDR2 YYNGEE. The junction had 2 bases not matched to a gene; V was cut back by 0 bases and J by 2 bases. CDR3 length: 14 amino acids. The chain's CDR3 is CASSVEQGTYEQYF. The CDR3, as DNA: TGTGCCAGCAGCGTAGAACAGGGGACCTACGAGCAGTACTTC.